Sequencing of this T cell receptor (beta chain) was carried out in a study of blood T cell repertoires in COVID-19. Turning to the study itself: From T cells, B-cell-depleted T cells, or PBMCs came the material, which was cDNA or gDNA.

CDR3 length equals 15 residues. Germline V gene sequence: CDR1 SGHNT, CDR2 YENEEA. With 5 bases clipped from V and 4 bases from J, the junction kept 10 bases outside the gene matches. Authors' data handling: Scientists estimated how many nucleated cells there were by amplifying reference gene primers. Using immunoSEQ multiplex PCR, the repertoire was profiled, and TCRdb retains in-frame clones only, with some absent. V and J calls and clone size are those listed in that table; D and trimming were worked out from the DNA. The sample consists of about 220,000 clones, about 82% of them appearing once. Seattle's cohort entered during active infection and was followed longitudinally.

The rearrangement links TRBV11-3 to TRBJ1-2; TRBD1 aligns across 7 bases. The TCR was taken from a woman in her 70s with COVID-19, enrolled during active disease. Sequences were obtained from peripheral blood. CDR3 sequence: CASSQGTEVAYGYTF. The CDR3 nucleotides are TGTGCCAGCAGCCAGGGGACAGAAGTGGCCTATGGCTACACCTTC. Looking up the rest from reference TRBV11-3 and TRBJ1-2 gives the full variable domain: EAGVVQSPRYKIIEKKQPVAFWCNPISGHNTLYWYLQNLGQGPELLIRYENEEAVDDSQLPKDRFSAERLKGVDSTLKIQPAELGDSAVYLCASSQGTEVAYGYTFGSGTRLTVV.